Following are 31 T cell receptor beta chains from one sample sequenced in a study of control samples from healthy donors and cancer patients. Produced via immunoSEQ multiplex PCR; TCRdb's table is partial and in-frame only. There are about 77,000 clones in the sample; roughly 92% occur only once, and nearly 6% lies in the top ten. Sequencing used blood. The receptors derive from a woman between 55 and 75 years old in good health.

The rearrangement links TRBV19 to TRBJ2-7; 12 nucleotides line up with TRBD2. The trim removed 5 bases at V and 1 base at J, leaving 3 bases unmatched. CDR3 length: 15 residues. Germline V gene lookup returns CDR1 LNHDA and CDR2 SQIVND (reference sequence). DNA of the CDR3: TGTGCCAGTAGTGTACTAGCGGGAGGTTCCTACGAGCAGTACTTC. As protein: CASSVLAGGSYEQYF.

The CDR3: CASMGSGANVLTF. CDR3 nucleotide sequence: TGTGCCAGCATGGGCTCTGGGGCCAACGTCCTGACTTTC. The rearrangement uses TRBV6-5 and TRBJ2-6, with no clear D. The germline V and J ends were trimmed by 7 bases and 0 bases, with 4 bases remaining between them. This CDR3 has 13 residues. Germline values: CDR1 MNHEY, CDR2 SVGAGI.

This chain uses TRBV6-1 with TRBJ1-5, with D possibly matching TRBD1 (5 bases). CDR1 MNHNS and CDR2 SASEGT come from the germline V gene. This CDR3 has 13 residues. Trimming left V 2 bases short and J 6 bases short, with 8 bases between. The CDR3 sequence is CASSELGTQPQHF. The DNA of the CDR3 is TGTGCCAGCAGTGAATTGGGGACTCAGCCCCAGCATTTT.

The chain is built from TRBV5-1 and TRBJ2-7; possibly TRBD1 for D (6 bases). Germline V lookup: CDR1 SGHRS, CDR2 YFSETQ. This CDR3 has 14 amino acids. Trimming took 5 bases from V and 5 from J, leaving 17 bases between them. The CDR3 protein is CASRVTGPSNEQYF. The CDR3 bases are TGCGCCAGCAGGGTTACAGGGCCCAGCAACGAGCAGTACTTC.

V is TRBV7-6 and J is TRBJ2-3; maybe TRBD2 (6 bases). Germline V gene sequence: CDR1 SGHVS, CDR2 FNYEAQ. Trimming cost V 5 bases and J 0 bases, with 15 bases left between them. CDR3 size: 16 residues. This CDR3 reads CASSVTQTRSTDTQYF. The CDR3, as DNA: TGTGCCAGCAGCGTGACCCAGACTAGGAGCACAGATACGCAGTATTTT.

A remark on this clone: The same CDR3 also results from other DNA sequences found in this sample. This chain links TRBV4-2 with TRBJ2-7, with no clear D. The germline V gene encodes CDR1 LGHNA and CDR2 YNFKEQ. The V end lost 2 bases, the J end lost 2 bases, and 13 bases lay between the germline ends. The CDR3 runs 15 residues. For the CDR3, the DNA is TGTGCCAGCAGCCAAAGCCGGGTCCTAACCTACGAGCAGTACTTC. Amino acids: CASSQSRVLTYEQYF.

This chain links TRBV11-2 with TRBJ1-1, with D perhaps matching TRBD1 (5 bases). The V and J ends lost 8 bases and 3 bases respectively, with 19 bases between them. The CDR3 contains 15 residues. Germline values: CDR1 SGHAT, CDR2 FQNNGV. The CDR3, as DNA: TGTGCCAGCCTACCCCGCGGGGGTCCCGACACTGAAGCTTTCTTT. This encodes CASLPRGGPDTEAFF.

The J gene is TRBJ1-2, the V gene TRBV11-2; D call uncertain. Germline V gene lookup returns CDR1 SGHAT and CDR2 FQNNGV. The CDR3 is made up of 14 amino acids. With 1 base removed from V and 4 bases from J, the gap between germline ends came to 10 bases. The CDR3 spells CASSLGSPVYGYTF. CDR3 nucleotides: TGTGCCAGCAGCTTAGGGAGCCCAGTCTATGGCTACACCTTC.

The J gene is TRBJ2-2, the V gene TRBV28; 10 bases match TRBD1. This CDR3 has 15 residues. V gave up 6 bases and J gave up 6 bases; unmatched junction bases: 7. Germline CDR1 and CDR2: MDHEN and SYDVKM. CDR3 sequence: CASSTPGQGAGELFF. CDR3 in DNA: TGTGCCAGCAGCACCCCCGGACAGGGGGCCGGGGAGCTGTTTTTT.

The chain is built from TRBV28 and TRBJ1-2; 9 positions agree with TRBD1. The CDR3 length is 14 residues. CDR1 MDHEN and CDR2 SYDVKM come from the germline V gene. After removal of 2 bases from V and 4 bases from J, the junction contained 2 bases not matched to a gene. CDR3 loop: CASSLGQGLYGYTF. The CDR3 DNA reads TGTGCCAGCAGTTTAGGACAGGGGCTCTATGGCTACACCTTC.

The chain couples TRBV20-1 to TRBJ1-1; D is unresolved. Germline lookup yields CDR1 DFQATT and CDR2 SNEGSKA (reference sequence). The CDR3 is 11 residues long. Trimming took 6 bases from V and 2 from J, leaving 7 bases between them. The CDR3 DNA reads as TGCAGTGCGTGGTATAACACTGAAGCTTTCTTT. Protein sequence: CSAWYNTEAFF.

V usage is TRBV3-1 (or the pseudogene TRBV3-2) and J usage is TRBJ2-7; a weak D match, TRBD2 (5 bases). This CDR3 is built from 12 residues. With 0 bases removed from V and 9 bases from J, the gap between germline ends came to 9 bases. Germline values: CDR1 LGHDT, CDR2 YNNKEL (reference sequence). CDR3 in amino acids: CASSQDGRMQYF. Written as DNA, the CDR3 is TGTGCCAGCAGCCAAGATGGGAGAATGCAGTACTTC.

J is TRBJ2-3 and V is TRBV4-1; perhaps TRBD2 as D (6 bases). This CDR3 region has 16 residues. Germline CDR1 and CDR2: MGHRA and YSYEKL. V lost 0 bases, J lost 0 bases, and 10 bases lay in between. In nucleotides, the CDR3 is TGCGCCAGCAGCCAAGATTCTAGCGCAAGCACAGATACGCAGTATTTT. This translates into CASSQDSSASTDTQYF.

V gene TRBV5-1 combines with J gene TRBJ2-3; 10 bases align to TRBD1. V shed 0 bases, J shed 0 bases, and the junction held 4 bases outside the gene matches. The CDR3 is 17 amino acids. Germline-derived CDR1 and CDR2 are SGHRS and YFSETQ. CDR3 DNA: TGCGCCAGCAGCTTGGGGGACAGGGGTACTAGCACAGATACGCAGTATTTT. Residues: CASSLGDRGTSTDTQYF. Full variable domain (missing parts from reference TRBV5-1 and TRBJ2-3): KAGVTQTPRYLIKTRGQQVTLSCSPISGHRSVSWYQQTPGQGLQFLFEYFSETQRNKGNFPGRFSGRQFSNSRSEMNVSTLELGDSALYLCASSLGDRGTSTDTQYFGPGTRLTVL.

The chain couples TRBV6-5 to TRBJ1-1; 8 bases are shared with TRBD1. CDR1 is MNHEY and CDR2 is SVGAGI in the germline V gene. V lost 2 bases and J lost 4; bases outside the gene matches: 6. The length of the CDR3 is 15 residues. In DNA, the CDR3 is TGTGCCAGCAGTTACGGGGACAGGTGGGGCACTGAAGCTTTCTTT. Protein sequence: CASSYGDRWGTEAFF.

The rearrangement uses TRBV4-1 and TRBJ2-1; TRBD1 matches 7 bases. The CDR3 is 15 amino acids. CDR1 and CDR2 (germline): MGHRA, YSYEKL. V shed 0 bases, J shed 6 bases, and the junction held 5 bases outside the gene matches. The CDR3 DNA sequence: TGCGCCAGCAGCCAAGATAGGGGGCGTTTCAATGAGCAGTTCTTC. Its protein is CASSQDRGRFNEQFF.

The chain couples TRBV19 to TRBJ1-5; D unclear. CDR1 is LNHDA, CDR2 SQIVND, per germline (reference sequence). The CDR3 totals 13 residues. Trimming left V 5 bases short and J 4 bases short, with 9 bases between. The CDR3 sequence: CASSGSVNQPQHF. CDR3 coding DNA: TGTGCCAGTAGTGGGTCAGTAAATCAGCCCCAGCATTTT.

In its sample, this clone was seen a few times. The chain links TRBV6-5 to TRBJ1-5, with 9 bases aligning to TRBD1. Germline V CDR1 and CDR2: MNHEY, SVGAGI. The CDR3 contains 15 residues. Trimming took 6 bases from V and 3 from J; bases not matched to a gene: 6. The CDR3 is CASRAGTGYNQPQHF. The CDR3 DNA follows: TGTGCCAGCAGGGCCGGGACAGGGTACAATCAGCCCCAGCATTTT.

This rearrangement joins TRBV10-3 to TRBJ2-3; 7 bases agree with TRBD2. The CDR3 spans 14 residues. Germline CDR1 is ENHRY and CDR2 is SYGVKD. The trim removed 0 bases at V and 14 bases at J, leaving 11 bases unmatched. The CDR3 nucleotides are TGTGCCATCAGTGAGTCAACAACGGCGGGACTACCGTATTTT. It is translated as CAISESTTAGLPYF.

The chain carries TRBV3-1 (or the pseudogene TRBV3-2) and TRBJ1-2, with TRBD1 identical over 9 bases. The trim removed 1 base at V and 6 bases at J, leaving 3 bases unmatched. Germline-derived CDR1 and CDR2 are LGHDT and YNNKEL (reference sequence). CDR3 length: 14 amino acids. The DNA for the CDR3 is TGTGCCAGCAGCCAAGCCGACAGGGGGGATGGCTACACCTTC. It encodes CASSQADRGDGYTF.

The rearrangement uses TRBV4-3 and TRBJ1-2, with D unresolved. The CDR3 consists of 15 residues. Germline CDR1 LGHNA, CDR2 YSLEER. Trimming took off 2 bases at V and 8 bases at J, with 18 bases between the two ends. As DNA, the CDR3 is TGCGCCAGCAGCCAAAATCGGGGAGGGTTTGGAGGCTACACCTTC. Protein product: CASSQNRGGFGGYTF.

The rearrangement uses TRBV18 and TRBJ2-1; 10 nucleotides agree with TRBD1. The CDR3 consists of 18 residues. Germline CDR1 KGHSH, CDR2 LQKENI. The junction had 10 bases not matched to a gene; V was cut back by 0 bases and J by 5 bases. DNA of the CDR3: TGTGCCAGCTCACCACCTAATAAGGGACAGGGGAGGGACAATGAGCAGTTCTTC. Translation: CASSPPNKGQGRDNEQFF. Supplemented by reference TRBV18 and TRBJ2-1, the full variable domain reads NAGVMQNPRHLVRRRGQEARLRCSPMKGHSHVYWYRQLPEEGLKFMVYLQKENIIDESGMPKERFSAEFPKEGPSILRIQQVVRGDSAAYFCASSPPNKGQGRDNEQFFGPGTRLTVL.

The gene calls are TRBV5-4 and TRBJ1-2; D ambiguous. Trimming took off 0 bases at V and 3 bases at J, with 9 bases between the two ends. Germline CDR1 SGHNT, CDR2 YYREEE (reference sequence). The CDR3 covers 14 residues. The CDR3 loop reads CASSLAGRDYGYTF. The CDR3 region has the DNA TGTGCCAGCAGCTTGGCCGGCAGAGACTATGGCTACACCTTC.

The chain has TRBV5-1 and TRBJ2-5; D uncertain. Trimming removed 0 bases from V and 4 bases from J, with 13 bases in between. This CDR3 spans 15 amino acids. Germline CDR1 reads SGHRS; CDR2 reads YFSETQ. CDR3 nucleotide sequence: TGCGCCAGCAGCTTGGCCGTCAGGTTAGGAGAGACCCAGTACTTC. Its protein product is CASSLAVRLGETQYF.

The chain carries TRBV7-2 and TRBJ2-2; D is perhaps TRBD1 (6 bases). The CDR3 totals 15 residues. Between the trimmed V and J ends, which lost 7 bases and 5 bases, there was a span of 17 bases. Germline V gene lookup returns CDR1 SGHTA and CDR2 FQGNSA. The CDR3 DNA reads as TGTGCCAGCAACCTACAGGGTTCTCGTACCGGGGAGCTGTTTTTT. Translation gives CASNLQGSRTGELFF. The whole variable domain, remainder taken from reference TRBV7-2 and TRBJ2-2, is GAGVSQSPSNKVTEKGKDVELRCDPISGHTALYWYRQSLGQGLEFLIYFQGNSAPDKSGLPSDRFSAERTGGSVSTLTIQRTQQEDSAVYLCASNLQGSRTGELFFGEGSRLTVL.

V usage is TRBV28 and J usage is TRBJ1-1; D is undetermined. The CDR3 covers 13 residues. The V gene lost 7 bases and the J gene lost 4 bases, with 13 bases spanning the gap. Germline assignment: CDR1 MDHEN and CDR2 SYDVKM. The CDR3 region is CASNPGGITEAFF. The CDR3 coding sequence is TGTGCCAGCAACCCAGGCGGGATCACTGAAGCTTTCTTT.

This clone was seen a single time. The chain joins TRBV28 to TRBJ1-6; D gene ambiguous. There are 14 residues in the CDR3. The ends were cut back, 4 bases at V and 7 bases at J, with 11 bases in the middle. The germline gives CDR1 MDHEN, CDR2 SYDVKM. CDR3 bases: TGTGCCAGCAGTTCTTACGGGTCCAATTCACCCCTCCACTTT. It encodes CASSSYGSNSPLHF.

This clone has just one count. V gene TRBV19 combines with J gene TRBJ1-3; D not certain. Germline CDR1 and CDR2: LNHDA and SQIVND (reference sequence). The V end was cut by 11 bases, the J end by 8 bases, with 13 bases between. The CDR3 contains 11 residues. The CDR3 nucleotides are TGTGCCCCCCGCCCCACGGACACCATATATTTT. Translated: CAPRPTDTIYF.

This clone was found a few times. V gene TRBV28 combines with J gene TRBJ2-5; TRBD1 agrees at 9 bases. Trimming at V came to 5 bases and at J to 5 bases, leaving 12 bases not matched to a gene. Germline V lookup: CDR1 MDHEN, CDR2 SYDVKM. This CDR3 is 16 amino acids long. The CDR3 coding sequence is TGTGCCAGCAGTACCCCCCGGACAGGGGACGGGGAGACCCAGTACTTC. The encoded protein is CASSTPRTGDGETQYF.

This clone turned up a few times. The chain carries TRBV30 and TRBJ1-6; 11 bases match TRBD1. V was clipped by 2 bases and J by 9 bases; unmatched bases: 3. From germline, CDR1 is GTSNPN and CDR2 SVGIG (reference sequence). The CDR3 length is 14 residues. The CDR3 here is CAWSHGTGGSPLHF. The DNA for the CDR3 is TGTGCCTGGAGTCATGGGACAGGGGGTTCACCCCTCCACTTT.

The count of this clone is one. The V call is TRBV28, the J call TRBJ1-3; D gene ambiguous. The CDR3 contains 12 residues. Trimming stripped 11 bases from V and 2 bases from J, with 10 bases between. Germline V gives CDR1 MDHEN, CDR2 SYDVKM. CDR3 sequence reads: CAVRGTGNTIYF. The DNA for the CDR3 is TGTGCCGTGCGAGGGACTGGAAACACCATATATTTT.